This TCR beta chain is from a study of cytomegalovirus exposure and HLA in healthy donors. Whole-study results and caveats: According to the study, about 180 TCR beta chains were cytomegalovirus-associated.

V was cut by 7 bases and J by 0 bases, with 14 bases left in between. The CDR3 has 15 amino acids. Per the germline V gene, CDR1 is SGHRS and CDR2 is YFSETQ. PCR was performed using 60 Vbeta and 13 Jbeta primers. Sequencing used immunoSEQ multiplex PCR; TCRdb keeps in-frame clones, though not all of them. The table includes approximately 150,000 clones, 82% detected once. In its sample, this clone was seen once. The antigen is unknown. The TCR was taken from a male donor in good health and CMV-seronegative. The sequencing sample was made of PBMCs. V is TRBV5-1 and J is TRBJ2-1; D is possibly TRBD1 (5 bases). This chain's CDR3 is CASRKTVSSYNEQFF. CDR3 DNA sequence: TGCGCCAGCCGCAAGACAGTCAGCTCCTACAATGAGCAGTTCTTC.